This T cell receptor (beta chain) emerged from a study of T cell repertoires in cytomegalovirus infection (dated by TCRdb to between 2017 and 2020). Context from the whole study: Recently identified HLA-C-restricted CMV epitopes, whose presentation resists viral immunomodulation, were targeted by peptide stimulations together with well-studied HLA-B-restricted epitopes. The HLA type of each donor mattered for the analysis, because public TCR beta signatures pointed to carriage of CMV infection along with the matching HLA type.

This clonotype was recorded a few times. The target of this receptor is not known. No clone much larger than this one lies a single base away; base qualities are absent. Read against the paper, the sample's treatment or condition label means: in vitro stimulation with specific CMV peptide epitopes to enrich CMV-specific T cells. The CDR3 has 13 amino acids, counting the end cysteine and phenylalanine. The only DNA kept is the CDR3, 39 bases in frame from the first base. V is trimmed back by 1 base and J by 8 bases, and the junction contains 4 bases that no gene match accounts for. CDR1 and CDR2 (MDHEN, SYDVKM) derive from the germline V gene. The study at large found these results: The ex vivo response was dominated by HLA-C-restricted CMV-specific TCR beta clonotypes, which also provided the single most frequent clonotype in two of eight donors. In both this cohort and an independent cohort of several hundred donors, the cumulative frequency of public TCR beta family members distinguished carriers of CMV infection plus the relevant HLA type.

The listed sequencing device is Illumina HiSeq 1500. TCRdb itself trimmed the public reads at Q25 with fastp, ran MiXCR and retained productive beta chains. All rows with the same CDR3 protein become a single entry with the most common DNA and genes. The sample contains about 470,000 distinct CDR3 sequences, approximately 42% of them found a single time. In total, the top ten clones hold 43% of the sample. This sample comprised cultured PBMCs, obtained from culture after CMV antigen stimulation. The chain was built from TRBV28 and TRBJ1-1, with TRBD1 identical over 7 junction bases. This receptor was identified in a human donor in good health (CMV status not recorded). Some clones in this sample may be carry-over from other donors' samples. CDR3 sequence: CASSLYGQAEAFF. The nucleotides are TGTGCCAGCAGTTTATACGGACAGGCGGAAGCTTTCTTT. Full variable domain (CDR3 extended with the reference TRBV28 and TRBJ1-1 proteins): DVKVTQSSRYLVKRTGEKVFLECVQDMDHENMFWYRQDPGLGLRLIYFSYDVKMKEKGDIPEGYSVSREKKERFSLILESASTNQTSMYLCASSLYGQAEAFFGQGTRLTVV.